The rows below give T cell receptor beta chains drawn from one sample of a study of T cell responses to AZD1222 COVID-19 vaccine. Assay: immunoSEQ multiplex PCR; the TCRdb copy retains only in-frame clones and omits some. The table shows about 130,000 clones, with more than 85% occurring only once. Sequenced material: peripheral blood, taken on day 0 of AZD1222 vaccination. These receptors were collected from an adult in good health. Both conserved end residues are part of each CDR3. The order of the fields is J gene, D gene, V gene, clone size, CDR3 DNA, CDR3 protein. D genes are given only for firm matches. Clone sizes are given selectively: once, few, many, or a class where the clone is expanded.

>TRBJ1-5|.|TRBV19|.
TGTGCCAGTAGTGGCTTCGTGGGACAGCCCCAGCATTTT
CASSGFVGQPQHF
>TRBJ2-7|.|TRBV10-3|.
TGTGCCATCAGTGAGTCGAGTTTCGAGCAGTACTTC
CAISESSFEQYF
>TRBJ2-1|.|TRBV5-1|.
TGCGCCAGCAGCTTAGGACAGACATCGACCAACAATGAGCAGTTCTTC
CASSLGQTSTNNEQFF
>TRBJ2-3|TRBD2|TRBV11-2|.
TGTGCCAGCAGCTTTTCCGGGCTAGCGGGAGGGCCGGGGACGCAGTATTTT
CASSFSGLAGGPGTQYF
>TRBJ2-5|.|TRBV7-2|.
TGTGCCAGCAGCTTTACTAGCCAAGAGACCCAGTACTTC
CASSFTSQETQYF
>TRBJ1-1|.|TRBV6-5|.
TGTGCCAGCAGGGCGCCGAGGGCGAACACTGAAGCTTTCTTT
CASRAPRANTEAFF
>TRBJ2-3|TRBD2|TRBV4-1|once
TGCGCCAGCAGCCAAGCGACTAGCAGTTACACAGATACGCAGTATTTT
CASSQATSSYTDTQYF
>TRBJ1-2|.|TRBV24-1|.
TGTGCCACCAGTGATTATTTCTGGGGCTACACCTTC
CATSDYFWGYTF
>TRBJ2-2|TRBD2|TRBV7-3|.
TGTGCCAGCAGGAAAGCGGGAGGGGCTTACACCGGGGAGCTGTTTTTT
CASRKAGGAYTGELFF
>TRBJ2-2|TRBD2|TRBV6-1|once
TGTGCCAGTCTCCCGGGACTAGCGGTTGGCGGGGAGCTGTTTTTT
CASLPGLAVGGELFF
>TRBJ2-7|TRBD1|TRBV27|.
TGTGCCAGCAGTTTACGGCAGGGGGCTTACGAGCAGTACTTC
CASSLRQGAYEQYF
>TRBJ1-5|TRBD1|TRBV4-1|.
TGCGCCAGCAGCCAAGATGAGACAGGGTATGGTCAGCCCCAGCATTTT
CASSQDETGYGQPQHF
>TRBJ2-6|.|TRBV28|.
TGTGCCAGCAGCCCTTTGGGGCTAGCGCATGACTCTGGGGCCAACGTCCTGACTTTC
CASSPLGLAHDSGANVLTF
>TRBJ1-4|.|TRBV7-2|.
TGTGCCAGCAGCTCACCCCCGGGGGGTTGGTCTGAAAAACTGTTTTTT
CASSSPPGGWSEKLFF
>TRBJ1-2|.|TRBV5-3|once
TGTGCCAGAAGCTTAGCAGGGGACTTTAACTATGGCTACACCTTC
CARSLAGDFNYGYTF
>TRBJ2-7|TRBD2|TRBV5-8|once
TGTGCCAGCAGCAAGGAGCGGGAGGGCCGGTACGAGCAGTACTTC
CASSKEREGRYEQYF
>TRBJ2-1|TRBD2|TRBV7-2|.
TGTGCCAGCAGGTTCGGACTAGCGGGAGGGGGCAATGAGCAGTTCTTC
CASRFGLAGGGNEQFF
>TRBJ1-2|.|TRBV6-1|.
TGTGCCAGCAGTGAGGAGCCAGTGTATGGCTACACCTTC
CASSEEPVYGYTF
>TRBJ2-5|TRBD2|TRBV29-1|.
TGCAGCGTTGTTACTCTAGCGGGCTCGCAAGAGACCCAGTACTTC
CSVVTLAGSQETQYF
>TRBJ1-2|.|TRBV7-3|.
TGTGCCAGCAGCTTAACGTCTACAGGGTTGCATGGGGGCTACACCTTC
CASSLTSTGLHGGYTF
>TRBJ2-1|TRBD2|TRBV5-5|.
TGTGCCAGCAGCTTCGGACTAGCAGGTGAGCAGTTCTTC
CASSFGLAGEQFF
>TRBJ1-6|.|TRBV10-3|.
TGTGCCGCCGGGGGACAAGGGGGATCACCCCTCCACTTT
CAAGGQGGSPLHF
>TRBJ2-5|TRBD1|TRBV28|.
TGTGCCAGCAGCGCGTGGACAGGGTCTGAGGAGACCCAGTACTTC
CASSAWTGSEETQYF
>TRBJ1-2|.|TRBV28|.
TGTGCCAGCAGCCCTGGAGGAGGGAATGGAGGCTACACCTTC
CASSPGGGNGGYTF
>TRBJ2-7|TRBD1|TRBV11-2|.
TGTGCCAGCAGCCCAAGCGGGACAGGGGCTGTCGAGCAGTACTTC
CASSPSGTGAVEQYF
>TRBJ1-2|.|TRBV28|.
TGTGCCAGCAGTCCGGACGCCGCCTCCTATGGCTACACCTTC
CASSPDAASYGYTF
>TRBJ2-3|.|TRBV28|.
TGTGCCAGCACTCCTGGGGGGGGGCGCGATACGCAGTATTTT
CASTPGGGRDTQYF
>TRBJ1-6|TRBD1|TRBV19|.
TGTGCCAGTAGCACCACAGGGGTCAATTCACCCCTCCACTTT
CASSTTGVNSPLHF
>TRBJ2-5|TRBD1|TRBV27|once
TGTGCCAGCAGTCGGAAATTAACAGGGGGCCAGGGTCAAGAGACCCAGTACTTC
CASSRKLTGGQGQETQYF
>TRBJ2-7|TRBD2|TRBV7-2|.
TGTGCCAGCAGCTTATCGAGCGGGAGCGTAAGCTACGAGCAGTACTTC
CASSLSSGSVSYEQYF
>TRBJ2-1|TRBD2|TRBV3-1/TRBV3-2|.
TGTGCCAGCAGCCAAGTTTTAGCGGGGAGTCATGAGCAGTTCTTC
CASSQVLAGSHEQFF
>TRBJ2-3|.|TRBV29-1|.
TGCAGCGTTGCCCACGGACAGTCAGATACGCAGTATTTT
CSVAHGQSDTQYF
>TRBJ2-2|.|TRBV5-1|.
TGCGCCAGCGTCGAAAGGTCTGGGAGCACCGGGGAGCTGTTTTTT
CASVERSGSTGELFF
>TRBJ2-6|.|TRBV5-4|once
TGTGCCAGCAGCTTGGCGGAATCCCTCTCTGGGGCCAACGTCCTGACTTTC
CASSLAESLSGANVLTF
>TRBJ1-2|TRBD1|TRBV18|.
TGTGCCAGCTCACCCCCCGGGACAGGGGGCCGGAGTGGCTACACCTTC
CASSPPGTGGRSGYTF
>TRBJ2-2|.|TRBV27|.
TGTGCCAGCAGTTTAAGGAGGGGCTACACCGGGGAGCTGTTTTTT
CASSLRRGYTGELFF
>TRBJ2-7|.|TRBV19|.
TGTGCCAGTAGTTCCAGAGAAGCCTACGAGCAGTACTTC
CASSSREAYEQYF
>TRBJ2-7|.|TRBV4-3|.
TGCGCCAGCAGCCAACTGCCCGGGGCGACCTACGAGCAGTACTTC
CASSQLPGATYEQYF
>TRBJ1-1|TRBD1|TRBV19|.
TGTGCCAGTAGCCCCAGGGGGCAAGACACTGAAGCTTTCTTT
CASSPRGQDTEAFF
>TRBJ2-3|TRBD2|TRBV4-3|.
TGCGCCAGCAGCCAAGATACTAGCGGGAGGGCAGATACGCAGTATTTT
CASSQDTSGRADTQYF
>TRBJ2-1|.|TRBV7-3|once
TGTGCCAGCAGCTTACGACAGTACAATGAGCAGTTCTTC
CASSLRQYNEQFF
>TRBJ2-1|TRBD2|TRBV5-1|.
TGCGCCAGCAGCTTAACTAGCGGGAGCTACAATGAGCAGTTCTTC
CASSLTSGSYNEQFF
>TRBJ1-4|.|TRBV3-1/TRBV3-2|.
TGTGCCAGCAGCCAAGATGAAACAGCAACTAATGAAAAACTGTTTTTT
CASSQDETATNEKLFF
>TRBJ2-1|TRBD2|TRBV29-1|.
TGCAGCGTTGGAGGAGTAGCGGGGTCCGGGGGGAATGAGCAGTTCTTC
CSVGGVAGSGGNEQFF
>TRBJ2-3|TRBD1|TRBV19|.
TGTGCCAGTAGTACCCGGACAGGGGAGAAGTATTTT
CASSTRTGEKYF
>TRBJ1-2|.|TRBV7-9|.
TGTGCCAGCAGCCGGGGGGGCATTAACTATGGCTACACCTTC
CASSRGGINYGYTF
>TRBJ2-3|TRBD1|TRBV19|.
TGTGCCAGTAGTAGCGGGACAGGGTGGACTAGCACAGATACGCAGTATTTT
CASSSGTGWTSTDTQYF
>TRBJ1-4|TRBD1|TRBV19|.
TGTGCCAGTAGTATAAACAGGGGGGAAAAACTGTTTTTT
CASSINRGEKLFF
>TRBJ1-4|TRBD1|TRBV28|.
TGTGCCAGCAGTAAGACAGGGTTTCGTGAAAAACTGTTTTTT
CASSKTGFREKLFF
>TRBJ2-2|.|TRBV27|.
TGTGCCAGCAGTTCCCGGGGCAGAATCGGCGGGGAGCTGTTTTTT
CASSSRGRIGGELFF
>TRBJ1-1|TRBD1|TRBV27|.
TGTGCCAGCAGTAGACAGGGGGCTGAAGCTTTCTTT
CASSRQGAEAFF
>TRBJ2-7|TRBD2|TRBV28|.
TGTGCCAGCAGTTTTGGGTTCTCTAGCGGGACGTACGAGCAGTACTTC
CASSFGFSSGTYEQYF
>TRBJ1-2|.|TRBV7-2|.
TGTGCCAGCAGCTTTGGGGGCAGGGGCTACACCTTC
CASSFGGRGYTF
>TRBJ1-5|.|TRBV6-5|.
TGTGCCAGCAGTTACTCGGGGGGTAGTAATCAGCCCCAGCATTTT
CASSYSGGSNQPQHF
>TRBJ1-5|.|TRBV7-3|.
TGTGCCAGCAGCTTAAACTCTGGGCCGGGGGGTACCTCCTATGGCAATCAGCCCCAGCATTTT
CASSLNSGPGGTSYGNQPQHF
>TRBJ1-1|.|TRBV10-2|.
TGCGCCAGCAGTTTCCCCCGGGCGGTTGAAGCTTTCTTT
CASSFPRAVEAFF
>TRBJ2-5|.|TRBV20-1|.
TGCAGTGCTAGCATAGAGACCCAGTACTTC
CSASIETQYF